Each of the 23 T cell receptor beta chains below was sequenced from the same sample in a study of T cell clonality in common variable immunodeficiency. Data came from immunoSEQ multiplex PCR; TCRdb stores just in-frame clones and leaves some out. There are about 50,000 clones in the sample, none observed a single time. The sequenced material came from peripheral blood mononuclear cells. These receptor sequences come from a person aged 18-70 years in good health.

This clone appeared many times. The read ends 3 residues before the CDR3 terminus; that terminus is restored from the germline J gene. This chain connects TRBV30 to TRBJ1-1; weak D call: TRBD1 (5 bases). In germline, CDR1 is GTSNPN, CDR2 SVGIG (reference sequence). V dropped 0 bases and J dropped 1 base, with 12 bases sitting between them. CDR3 length: 15 residues. The CDR3 protein is CAWSVPGQWNTEAFF. The covered CDR3 bases are TGTGCCTGGAGTGTACCAGGGCAGTGGAACACTGAA.

The sample holds many counts of this clone. The read comes to an end 3 residues before the CDR3 does, leaving the germline J gene to fill in the end. The chain employs TRBV10-1 and TRBJ2-7, with 12 bases aligning to TRBD2. Germline V gives CDR1 WNHNN, CDR2 SYGVQD (reference sequence). V lost 0 bases, J lost 2 bases, and 5 bases stayed unmatched. This CDR3 has 17 residues. Here the CDR3 reads CASSESVLAGGTYEQYF. The covered CDR3 bases are TGCGCCAGCAGTGAGTCCGTACTAGCGGGGGGAACCTACGAG.

A remark on this clone: The read terminates 3 residues before the CDR3 end, so the remaining end is supplied by the germline J gene. The rearrangement uses TRBV6-1 and TRBJ1-2; D is uncertain. Germline assignment: CDR1 MNHNS and CDR2 SASEGT. CDR3 length: 13 residues. The DNA read from the CDR3 is TGTGCCAGCAGTGAAGGGGCCCTCTACGAC. It yields the protein CASSEGALYD. The entire CDR3 is CASSEGALYDYTF.

This clone came up many times. The CDR3 end is not reached by the read, which stops 3 residues before it; the germline J gene fills it in. The chain links TRBV6-1 to TRBJ2-3; D unresolved. V was clipped by 4 bases and J by 6 bases, with 14 bases between them. The V gene's germline CDR1 is MNHNS and CDR2 SASEGT. The CDR3 is made up of 14 amino acids. CDR3 DNA (partial): TGTGCCAGCAGTGGTCCCCTATCTCCTGATACG. This translates into CASSGPLSPDT. The whole CDR3 protein is CASSGPLSPDTQYF.

In this sample, this clone turned up a few times. The CDR3 extends 3 residues past the end of the read, so its final part is completed from the germline J gene. The chain links TRBV2 to TRBJ1-2; 8 bases are shared with TRBD1. The CDR3 is made up of 12 amino acids. Germline V gene sequence: CDR1 SNHLY, CDR2 FYNNEI. This chain's CDR3 is CATAQGAEGYTF. CDR3 bases read: TGTGCCACCGCGCAGGGGGCGGAGGGC. The full variable domain, its missing parts supplied by reference TRBV2 and TRBJ1-2, is EPEVTQTPSHQVTQMGQEVILRCVPISNHLYFYWYRQILGQKVEFLVSFYNNEISEKSEIFDDQFSVERPDGSNFTLKIRSTKLEDSAMYFCATAQGAEGYTFGSGTRLTVV.

This clone occurred many times. The read terminates 3 residues before the CDR3 end, so the remaining end is supplied by the germline J gene. The chain carries TRBV30 and TRBJ1-6, with no clear D. Deletions cut 3 bases from V and 7 bases from J, with 16 bases between. The CDR3 covers 15 residues. The germline V gene has CDR1 GTSNPN and CDR2 SVGIG (reference sequence). CDR3 protein: CAWRIGSYGNSPLHF. Partial CDR3 DNA: TGTGCCTGGAGGATAGGAAGTTACGGGAATTCACCC.

This clone was counted only a few times. The CDR3 end lies 3 residues beyond the end of the read and is filled in from the germline J gene. V is TRBV11-1 and J is TRBJ2-7; 7 nucleotides agree with TRBD1. This CDR3 comprises 12 residues. V shed 5 bases and J 4 bases; nucleotides not matched to a gene: 2. The germline V gene encodes CDR1 SGHAT and CDR2 FQDESV (reference sequence). The CDR3 spells CASSLQGYEQYF. The sequenced part of the CDR3 DNA is TGTGCCAGCAGCCTACAGGGGTACGAG.

This clone appeared many times. The sequenced fragment ends 3 residues before the CDR3 boundary, so the rest is inferred from the germline J gene. The chain combines TRBV5-1 with TRBJ2-6; D ambiguous. Deletions cut 4 bases from V and 3 bases from J, with 8 bases between. The CDR3 runs 14 residues. The germline V gene has CDR1 SGHRS and CDR2 YFSETQ. CDR3 region: CASSLSSGANVLTF. Incomplete CDR3 DNA: TGCGCCAGCAGCCTTAGCAGTGGGGCCAACGTC. The full variable domain, in which reference TRBV5-1 and TRBJ2-6 provide the parts outside the CDR3, is KAGVTQTPRYLIKTRGQQVTLSCSPISGHRSVSWYQQTPGQGLQFLFEYFSETQRNKGNFPGRFSGRQFSNSRSEMNVSTLELGDSALYLCASSLSSGANVLTFGAGSRLTVL.

The CDR3 DNA, read in part, is TGTGCCAGTAGTAGATCTCGGACACTCTCCTACGAG. It encodes CASSRSRTLSYE. Given in full, the CDR3 is CASSRSRTLSYEQYF. V gene TRBV19 combines with J gene TRBJ2-7, with D possibly TRBD1 on 5 matching bases. The read ends 3 residues before the CDR3 terminus; that terminus is restored from the germline J gene. V was pared by 4 bases and J by 0 bases, with 13 bases between. Germline CDR1 is LNHDA and CDR2 is SQIVND (reference sequence). This CDR3 is 15 amino acids long.

The sample holds many counts of this clone. Read sequence stops 3 residues before the CDR3 end, and the germline J gene provides the missing end. The V gene is TRBV7-9, the J gene TRBJ2-2; D is undetermined. Germline CDR1 reads SEHNR; CDR2 reads FQNEAQ (reference sequence). The V gene lost 3 bases and the J gene lost 5 bases, with 7 bases spanning the gap. This CDR3 is 13 amino acids long. CDR3 bases read: TGTGCCAGCAGCTTTCCGAGGACCGGGGAG. This codes for CASSFPRTGE. Given in full, the CDR3 is CASSFPRTGELFF.

This clone came up many times. The read ends 3 residues shy of where the CDR3 ends; the end is completed using the germline J gene. The gene calls are TRBV6-1 and TRBJ1-5; possibly TRBD1 for D (6 bases). The length of the CDR3 is 14 residues. The germline gives CDR1 MNHNS, CDR2 SASEGT. V was cut by 3 bases and J by 5 bases, with 11 bases left in between. CDR3 DNA (partial): TGTGCCAGCAGTGAGTGGACAGAATATCAGCCC. It translates to CASSEWTEYQP. The CDR3 as a whole reads CASSEWTEYQPQHF.

This clone was detected many times. The missing CDR3 end, 3 residues past where the read stops, is filled in from the germline J gene. The V and J genes are TRBV5-6 and TRBJ2-1, with a weak D call TRBD1 (6 bases). Trimming removed 4 bases at V and 7 bases at J, with 9 bases between. This CDR3 has 12 amino acids. Germline V gene lookup returns CDR1 SGHDT and CDR2 YYEEEE. The sequenced CDR3 bases are TGTGCCAGCAGCAGGACAGAGAATGAG. It specifies CASSRTENE. The entire CDR3 is CASSRTENEQFF.

In this sample, this clone turned up many times. Read coverage stops 3 residues before the CDR3 terminus; the germline J gene supplies the remainder. V gene TRBV19 combines with J gene TRBJ1-5; D perhaps matches TRBD1 (5 bases). Germline CDR1 reads LNHDA; CDR2 reads SQIVND (reference sequence). The CDR3 contains 13 residues. Trimming cost V 3 bases and J 5 bases, with 8 bases left between them. The CDR3 region is CASSISRDQPQHF. The sequenced part of the CDR3 DNA is TGTGCCAGTAGTATTAGCAGGGATCAGCCC.

Comment on this clone: The CDR3 end lies 3 residues beyond the end of the read and is filled in from the germline J gene. V is TRBV20-1 and J is TRBJ2-3, with TRBD1 identical over 7 bases. The CDR3 contains 14 residues. Germline loops: CDR1 DFQATT, CDR2 SNEGSKA (reference sequence). V lost 5 bases, J lost 3 bases, and 8 bases stayed unmatched. The sequenced part of the CDR3 DNA is TGCAGTGCTTCCCCGGGACAGAGTACAGATACG. It specifies CSASPGQSTDT. The complete CDR3 reads CSASPGQSTDTQYF.

This clone was detected a few times. The read comes to an end 3 residues before the CDR3 does, leaving the germline J gene to fill in the end. The chain uses TRBV30 and TRBJ1-5, with D unresolved. Germline V gene sequence: CDR1 GTSNPN, CDR2 SVGIG (reference sequence). CDR3 length: 13 residues. V lost 0 bases, J lost 5 bases, and 8 bases lay in between. Partial CDR3 DNA: TGTGCCTGGAGTGTACGAGAGGATCAGCCC. Protein sequence: CAWSVREDQP. The CDR3 in its entirety is CAWSVREDQPQHF.

This clone has ten or more counts. The CDR3 extends 3 residues past the end of the read, so its final part is completed from the germline J gene. The J gene is TRBJ2-3, the V gene TRBV20-1; D unresolved. The CDR3 covers 12 residues. Germline CDR1 DFQATT, CDR2 SNEGSKA (reference sequence). The germline V and J ends were trimmed by 8 bases and 4 bases, with 13 bases remaining between them. The CDR3 DNA, read in part, is TGCAGTACCTCTCGACTCGCAGATACG. Translation: CSTSRLADT. The full CDR3 protein reads CSTSRLADTQYF.

This clone showed up many times. The read finishes 3 residues shy of the CDR3 end, and the germline J gene is used to complete it. The chain couples TRBV5-5 to TRBJ1-1; TRBD1 agrees at 7 bases. CDR1 is SGHKS and CDR2 is YYEKEE in the germline V gene (reference sequence). With 4 bases clipped from V and 7 bases from J, the junction kept 7 bases outside the gene matches. There are 13 residues in the CDR3. The sequenced CDR3 bases are TGTGCCAGCAGCATGGGGGACAGTCGTGAA. Protein: CASSMGDSRE. The full CDR3 protein reads CASSMGDSREAFF.

This clone was counted ten times or more. Coverage ceases 3 residues before the CDR3 finishes, and the germline J gene fills in the end. V usage is TRBV5-1 and J usage is TRBJ1-1; a possible D gene is TRBD1 (5 bases). Germline V gene data show CDR1 as SGHRS and CDR2 as YFSETQ. V was clipped by 0 bases and J by 6 bases, with 12 bases between them. This CDR3 comprises 14 residues. The covered CDR3 bases are TGCGCCAGCAGCTTGGCCGTTCAGGGTCCTGAA. Protein sequence: CASSLAVQGPE. The entire CDR3 sequence reads CASSLAVQGPEAFF.

This clone was seen more than once but under ten times. From the germline J gene comes the end of the CDR3, since the read stops 3 residues before it. V usage is TRBV10-1 and J usage is TRBJ2-7, with D unclear. The CDR3 is made up of 12 amino acids. Trimming removed 8 bases at V and 6 bases at J, with 14 bases between. Germline CDR1 reads WNHNN; CDR2 reads SYGVQD (reference sequence). Partial CDR3 DNA: TGCGCCAGCTCTACGTCGGTCGGCGAG. It translates to CASSTSVGE. Given in full, the CDR3 is CASSTSVGEQYF.

This clone was seen at least ten times. Read sequence stops 3 residues before the CDR3 end, and the germline J gene provides the missing end. This sequence joins TRBV5-1 and TRBJ2-1; maybe TRBD2 (5 bases). CDR1 is SGHRS, CDR2 YFSETQ, per germline. The V and J ends lost 0 bases and 7 bases respectively, with 14 bases between them. The CDR3 consists of 15 residues. This chain's CDR3 is CASSLGPAGLNEQFF. The CDR3 DNA, read in part, is TGCGCCAGCAGCTTGGGCCCGGCGGGTTTAAATGAG.

This clone has ten or more counts. Read sequence stops 3 residues before the CDR3 end, and the germline J gene provides the missing end. V is TRBV20-1 and J is TRBJ2-1; the match to TRBD2 covers 7 bases. The germline V gene has CDR1 DFQATT and CDR2 SNEGSKA (reference sequence). The CDR3 is 17 amino acids. V dropped 0 bases and J dropped 7; count of bases not matched to a gene: 15. Incomplete CDR3 DNA: TGCAGTGCTAGAGATCTCCTCCCAGCGGGAAGGGGTAATGAG. It specifies CSARDLLPAGRGNE. The complete CDR3 sequence is CSARDLLPAGRGNEQFF.

This clone was seen many times. Read coverage stops 3 residues before the CDR3 terminus; the germline J gene supplies the remainder. Within the sample, other DNA sequences also encode this same CDR3. This chain connects TRBV20-1 to TRBJ2-3, with 12 bases that match TRBD2. Germline V gene sequence: CDR1 DFQATT, CDR2 SNEGSKA (reference sequence). The CDR3 covers 15 residues. Losses at the gene ends were 6 bases for V and 1 base for J; bases not matched to a gene: 5. CDR3 DNA, as far as it was read: TGCAGTGCGCGACGGACTAGCGGGGGCACAGATACG. Its protein product is CSARRTSGGTDT. From start to end, the CDR3 is CSARRTSGGTDTQYF.

This clone was found many times. The read comes to an end 3 residues before the CDR3 does, leaving the germline J gene to fill in the end. This chain uses TRBV19 with TRBJ1-2, with 8 bases identical to TRBD1. V dropped 5 bases and J dropped 2; count of bases not matched to a gene: 4. CDR1 and CDR2 from the germline V gene are LNHDA and SQIVND (reference sequence). The CDR3 loop spans 14 amino acids. CDR3 DNA (partial): TGTGCCAGTAGTTTGGCAGGGGGCAACTATGGC. Translated, it gives CASSLAGGNYG. The entire CDR3 reads CASSLAGGNYGYTF.